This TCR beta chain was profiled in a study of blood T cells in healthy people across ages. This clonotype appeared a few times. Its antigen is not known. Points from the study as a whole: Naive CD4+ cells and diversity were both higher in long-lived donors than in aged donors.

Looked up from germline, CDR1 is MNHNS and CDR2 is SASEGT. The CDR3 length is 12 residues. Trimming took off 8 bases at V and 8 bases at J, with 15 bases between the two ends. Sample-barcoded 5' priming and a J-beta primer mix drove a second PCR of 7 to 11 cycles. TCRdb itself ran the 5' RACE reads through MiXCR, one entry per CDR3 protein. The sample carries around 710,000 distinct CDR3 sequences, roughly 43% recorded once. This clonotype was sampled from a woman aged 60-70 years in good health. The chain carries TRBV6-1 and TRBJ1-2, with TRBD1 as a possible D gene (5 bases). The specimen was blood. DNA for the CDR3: TGTGCCAGCCTCCCGGGGGACGGAGGCTACACCTTC. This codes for CASLPGDGGYTF.